The clone carrying this T cell receptor (beta chain) was detected once. Antigen unknown. Trimming stripped 4 bases from V and 2 bases from J, with 6 bases between. CDR1 is SGHRS, CDR2 YFSETQ, per germline. The CDR3 loop spans 12 amino acids. This entry is derived from a study of graft-versus-host responses after intestinal transplantation. On the study more broadly: Every transplant recipient was induced with anti-thymocyte globulin, then maintained on tacrolimus and steroids for around 3 years.

Study results and caveats: GvH clones surfaced in recipient marrow, some emerging earlier in ileum or blood.

Repertoires were generated with immunoSEQ multiplex PCR, while TCRdb's copy carries only in-frame clones and drops some. This sample carries some 120,000 clones, around nine tenths of them seen once, and the ten largest clones take 0.16%. This specimen was unstimulated CD4+ T cells sorted from spleen or lymph node cells, taken before intestinal transplant. The chain couples TRBV5-1 to TRBJ1-2; D remains ambiguous. The receptor's source is a human donor who received an intestinal transplant. The CDR3 sequence: CASSPANYGYTF. In nucleotides, the CDR3 is TGCGCCAGCAGCCCAGCGAACTATGGCTACACCTTC.